The rows below give T cell receptor beta chains drawn from one sample of a study of cytomegalovirus exposure and HLA in healthy donors. Some clones are missing from TCRdb's copy, which holds only in-frame ones; the method was immunoSEQ multiplex PCR. The sample shows 150,000 to 200,000 clones, 79% of them seen only once. Source material: PBMCs. The receptors derive from a woman in her 50s in good health and CMV-seronegative. The CDR3 runs from the conserved cysteine through the conserved F or W. Fields, in order: clone size, V gene, D gene, J gene, CDR3 DNA, CDR3 protein. D genes are given only for firm matches. Clone size is not always given. Where it is, it says once, few, many or a class for expanded clones.

>.|TRBV28|.|TRBJ1-1
TGTGCCAGCAGTTTAGGAGTGAGGGCTTTCTTT
CASSLGVRAFF
>once|TRBV7-2|.|TRBJ1-2
TGTGCCAGCAGCCCCCGGTTGGGAGCGGCCTATGGCTACACCTTC
CASSPRLGAAYGYTF
>.|TRBV7-2|TRBD2|TRBJ2-1
TGTGCCAGCAGCCGAACCCTAGCGGGACATGAGCAGTTCTTC
CASSRTLAGHEQFF
>.|TRBV5-1|TRBD2|TRBJ2-3
TGCGCCAGCAGCGGCGGACTAGCGGGGGCTTCACGCACAGATACGCAGTATTTT
CASSGGLAGASRTDTQYF
>.|TRBV28|.|TRBJ2-1
TGTGCCAGCAGTTTAGGTTCGCGGGTGGGGAAGAATGAGCAGTTCTTC
CASSLGSRVGKNEQFF
>.|TRBV7-2|TRBD1|TRBJ1-2
TGTGCCAGCAGCTTAGATCAAGGACAGGGGGATATCTATGGCTACACCTTC
CASSLDQGQGDIYGYTF
>.|TRBV5-1|.|TRBJ2-5
TGCGCCAGCGGGGCTAGGCCTAACCAAGAGACCCAGTACTTC
CASGARPNQETQYF
>.|TRBV7-9|.|TRBJ2-1
TGTGCCAGCAGCTTAGCCGGGAACCACCCCAACAGCAATGAGCAGTTCTTC
CASSLAGNHPNSNEQFF
>.|TRBV12-5|.|TRBJ2-3
TGTGCTAGTGCCCCCCCGTCGTTAGCTGATACGCAGTATTTT
CASAPPSLADTQYF
>.|TRBV9|.|TRBJ2-2
TGTGCCAGCAGCGTCGGAGCTACGAACACCGGGGAGCTGTTTTTT
CASSVGATNTGELFF
>.|TRBV2|TRBD1|TRBJ1-1
TGTGCCAGCAGTGACACAGGGGGTTACACTGAAGCTTTCTTT
CASSDTGGYTEAFF
>.|TRBV6-1|TRBD2|TRBJ2-3
TGTGCCAGCAGTGAGGCTAGCGGGGGCCGAGATACGCAGTATTTT
CASSEASGGRDTQYF
>.|TRBV18|TRBD1|TRBJ2-7
TGTGCCAGCTCACCACCACAGGGGAACGAGCAGTACTTC
CASSPPQGNEQYF
>.|TRBV27|.|TRBJ2-7
TGTGCCAGCAGTCGGAACCTCCCTGGCGGCCCCTCCTACGAGCAGTACTTC
CASSRNLPGGPSYEQYF
>once|TRBV7-3|.|TRBJ2-3
TGTGCCAGCAGCTTCTTTCAGTCCTTCACAGATACGCAGTATTTT
CASSFFQSFTDTQYF
>once|TRBV6-5|TRBD1|TRBJ2-2
TGTGCCGGAAAGACAGGGGACACCGGGGAGCTGTTTTTT
CAGKTGDTGELFF
>.|TRBV7-2|.|TRBJ2-6
TGTGCCAGCAGCTTCCCTACAGGGTCTGGGGCCAACGTCCTGACTTTC
CASSFPTGSGANVLTF
>once|TRBV14|.|TRBJ2-5
TGTGCCAGCAGCCTCAATCAGGGGGAGACCCAGTACTTC
CASSLNQGETQYF
>.|TRBV7-2|TRBD2|TRBJ2-5
TGTGCCAGCCGACTTGGAGCGGGGCAAGAGACCCAGTACTTC
CASRLGAGQETQYF
>.|TRBV18|.|TRBJ2-5
TGTGCCAGCTCAACAAATAGCGGTAAAGAGACCCAGTACTTC
CASSTNSGKETQYF
>.|TRBV4-2|TRBD2|TRBJ2-1
TGTGCCAGCAGCCAGGGGCCTAGCGGGAGGTCCTCCTACAATGAGCAGTTCTTC
CASSQGPSGRSSYNEQFF
>few|TRBV6-1|.|TRBJ2-7
TGTGCCAGCCACAAATCCTACGAGCAGTACTTC
CASHKSYEQYF
>few|TRBV4-1|.|TRBJ1-3
TGCGCCAGCAGCCAAGGCCCCCAGGGTTCCTCTGGAAACACCATATATTTT
CASSQGPQGSSGNTIYF
>.|TRBV4-2|.|TRBJ1-5
TGTGCCAGCAGCCAAGGGCTAGATAGCAATCAGCCCCAGCATTTT
CASSQGLDSNQPQHF
>.|TRBV5-1|.|TRBJ1-3
TGCGCCAGCAGCTTGGTTACAGGGCTAGTCTCTGGAAACACCATATATTTT
CASSLVTGLVSGNTIYF
>.|TRBV7-9|TRBD1|TRBJ1-1
TGTGCCAGCAGCCCATGGACAGGGCGCGCCGCTGAAGCTTTCTTT
CASSPWTGRAAEAFF
>.|TRBV4-3|.|TRBJ1-3
TGCGCCAGCAGCCAAGCTGTCGGCGGGACCCCTGGAAACACCATATATTTT
CASSQAVGGTPGNTIYF
>.|TRBV7-9|.|TRBJ2-7
TGTGCCAGCAGCCCCGCGGGTTACGAGCAGTACTTC
CASSPAGYEQYF
>.|TRBV7-8|TRBD2|TRBJ2-1
TGTGCCAGCAGCGACGGACTAGCGGGAGTGTACAATGAGCAGTTCTTC
CASSDGLAGVYNEQFF
>.|TRBV11-2|.|TRBJ1-2
TGTGCCAGCAGCCTAACGACAGCCTATGGCTACACCTTC
CASSLTTAYGYTF
>.|TRBV7-2|.|TRBJ2-1
TGTGCCAGCAGCTTAGCCAGGAACTCCTACAATGAGCAGTTCTTC
CASSLARNSYNEQFF
>.|TRBV7-9|TRBD1|TRBJ2-7
TGTTCCAGCGAAATCCGCATCGGGACAGAACCTTACGAGCAGTACTTC
CSSEIRIGTEPYEQYF
>few|TRBV2|.|TRBJ2-7
TGTGCCAGCGCAGGGGACAATCGCAGGAGGGAGCAGTACTTC
CASAGDNRRREQYF
>.|TRBV7-3|TRBD2|TRBJ2-7
TGTGCCAGCAGCCGAGACGTGACTAGCGGGGGGAGAGAGCAGTACTTC
CASSRDVTSGGREQYF
>.|TRBV4-3|.|TRBJ2-3
TGCGCCAGCAGCCAAGAAGGAGCCAGGGGCACAGGTACGCAGTATTTT
CASSQEGARGTGTQYF
>.|TRBV6-1|TRBD2|TRBJ2-5
TGTGCCAGCAGTCGTAGCGGGGGAACAGAGACCCAGTACTTC
CASSRSGGTETQYF
>.|TRBV30|TRBD1|TRBJ1-4
TGTGCCTGGAGTAACGACAGGGGAGCAAAACTGTTTTTT
CAWSNDRGAKLFF
>.|TRBV28|.|TRBJ1-1
TGTGCCAGCCTATGGGGTGGGGGGGCCGCTGAAGCTTTCTTT
CASLWGGGAAEAFF